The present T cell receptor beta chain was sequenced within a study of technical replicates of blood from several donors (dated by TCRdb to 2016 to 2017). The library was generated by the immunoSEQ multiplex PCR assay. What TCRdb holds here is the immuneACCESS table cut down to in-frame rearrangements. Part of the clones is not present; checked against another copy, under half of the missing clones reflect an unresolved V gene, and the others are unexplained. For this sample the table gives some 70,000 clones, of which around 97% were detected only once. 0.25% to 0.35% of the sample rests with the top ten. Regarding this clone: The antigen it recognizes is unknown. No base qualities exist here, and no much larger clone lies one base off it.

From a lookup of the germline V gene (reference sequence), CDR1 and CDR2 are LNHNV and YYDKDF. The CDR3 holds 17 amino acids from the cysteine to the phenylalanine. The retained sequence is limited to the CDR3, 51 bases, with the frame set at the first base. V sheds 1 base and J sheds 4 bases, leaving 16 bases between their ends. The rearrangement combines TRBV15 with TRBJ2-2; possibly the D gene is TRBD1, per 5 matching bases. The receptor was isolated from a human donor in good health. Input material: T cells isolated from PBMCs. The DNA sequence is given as TGTGCCACCAGCAGAGGGAGTGGCCAGGGTATCACCGGGGAGCTGTTTTTT. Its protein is CATSRGSGQGITGELFF.